This TCR beta chain was observed in a study of prognosis after radiotherapy for stage I lung cancer. The study amplified the TCR beta CDR3 region from genomic DNA. This amplification was carried out by two rounds of multiplex PCR. During first-round PCR, primers specific to each TRBV and TRBJ gene were used. TCRdb re-called the multiplex PCR reads through MiXCR, storing one row per CDR3 protein. The sample lists about 27,000 distinct CDR3 sequences, 40% to 55% occurring once. Germline V lookup: CDR1 SGDLS, CDR2 YYNGEE. The J segment lost 7 bases and the V segment lost 7 bases, leaving 10 bases of the junction unmatched. The CDR3 has 15 amino acids.

This receptor was identified in a donor aged 50 or older with non-small cell lung cancer. The specimen comprised PBMCs, sampled before or after stereotactic body radiation therapy (not recorded which). The gene calls are TRBV9 and TRBJ1-6; TRBD1 matches 8 bases. Here the CDR3 DNA reads TGTGCCAGCCAGACTGGACAGGGAGGAAATTCACCCCTCCACTTT. Amino acids: CASQTGQGGNSPLHF.